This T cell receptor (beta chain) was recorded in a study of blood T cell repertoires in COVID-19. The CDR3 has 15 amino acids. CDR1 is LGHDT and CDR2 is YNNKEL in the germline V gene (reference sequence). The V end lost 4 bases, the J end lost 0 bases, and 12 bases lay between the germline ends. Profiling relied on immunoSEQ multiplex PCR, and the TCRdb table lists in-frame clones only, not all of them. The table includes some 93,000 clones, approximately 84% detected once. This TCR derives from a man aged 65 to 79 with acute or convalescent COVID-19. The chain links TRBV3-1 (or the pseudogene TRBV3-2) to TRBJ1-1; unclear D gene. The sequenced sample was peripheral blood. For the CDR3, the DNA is TGTGCCAGCAGCCCAGGAAGTTTTTTGAACACTGAAGCTTTCTTT. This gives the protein CASSPGSFLNTEAFF.